The T cell receptor beta chain under discussion was sequenced for a study of cytomegalovirus exposure and HLA in healthy donors. Study-wide points: Listed as cytomegalovirus-associated were 150 to 200 TCR beta chains. That first-cohort TCR clusters tended to co-occur in the roughly 110 validation repertoires was found in a later analysis. Rarity characterized most TCR sequences, yet some public TCRs appeared in many donors.

Of note for this clone: Antigen: not known.

From germline, CDR1 is MDHEN and CDR2 SYDVKM. Trimming stripped 4 bases from V and 4 bases from J, with 17 bases between. The CDR3 has 16 amino acids. Profiled with immunoSEQ multiplex PCR; TCRdb holds only in-frame clones, not every one. Among tens of thousands of clones listed, 95% to 96% were seen once. These donors were members of the approximately 110-subject validation cohort, a group separate from the roughly 670-subject first cohort. The V gene is TRBV28, the J gene TRBJ1-3; D is possibly TRBD1 (6 bases). The receptor was derived from a woman between 18 and 30 years old in good health and CMV-seronegative. The sample was PBMCs. The CDR3 DNA sequence: TGTGCCAGCAGTTCTACCACGTGGGGGCTCGGAAACACCATATATTTT. Its protein product is CASSSTTWGLGNTIYF.